The 20 T cell receptor beta chains below all came from one sample that was sequenced in a study of blood T cell repertoires in COVID-19 (dated by TCRdb to 2019 to 2021). Libraries were constructed by the immunoSEQ multiplex PCR assay. Sourced from immuneACCESS, this table was stored by TCRdb with only in-frame sequences that have V and J called. A share of the clones is absent; for the studies checked, an unresolved V gene accounts for under half, and the remainder has no known explanation. The table for this sample lists tens of thousands of clones; 82% of them were counted only once. Clones ranked in the top ten supply 27% of the sample. Sequencing was done on a sample of peripheral blood. The receptors originated from a human donor in a cohort sampled during active COVID-19.

CDR3 nucleotide sequence: TGTGCCAGCTCACCGCTGGCAGGACAGACTGAAGCTTTCTTT. This encodes CASSPLAGQTEAFF. This chain connects TRBV18 to TRBJ1-1, with D tentatively TRBD1 (6 bases). CDR1 is KGHSH, CDR2 LQKENI, per germline. The CDR3 loop spans 14 amino acids. Trimming left V 3 bases short and J 5 bases short, with 13 bases between.

The rearrangement joins TRBV6-4 to TRBJ1-2; TRBD1 aligns across 7 bases. Germline V gives CDR1 MRHNA, CDR2 SNTAGT. Trimming cost V 6 bases and J 5 bases; bases outside gene matches: 12. This CDR3 has 15 amino acids. In nucleotides, the CDR3 is TGTGCCAGCAGGGTACCGGGACAGCGCTTTTATGGCTACACCTTC. Its protein product is CASRVPGQRFYGYTF.

The chain employs TRBV5-6 and TRBJ2-7, with 10 bases fitting TRBD2. The CDR3 sequence is 15 residues long. Germline V gene data show CDR1 as SGHDT and CDR2 as YYEEEE. V was pared by 4 bases and J by 4 bases, with 8 bases of the junction left unmatched. The chain's CDR3 is CASSTTSGPQYEQYF. The CDR3 DNA follows: TGTGCCAGCAGCACGACTAGCGGGCCCCAATACGAGCAGTACTTC.

The gene calls are TRBV25-1 and TRBJ1-2, with D possibly TRBD1 on 6 matching bases. The CDR3 is 14 amino acids. From germline, CDR1 is MGHDK and CDR2 SYGVNS. V lost 3 bases, J lost 4 bases, and 12 bases lay in between. The CDR3 protein is CASSDRGHLYGYTF. In nucleotides, the CDR3 is TGTGCCAGCAGTGACCGGGGACACCTCTATGGCTACACCTTC.

The rearrangement uses TRBV11-3 and TRBJ2-1; 8 positions agree with TRBD2. Germline assignment: CDR1 SGHNT and CDR2 YENEEA. V lost 1 base to trimming and J lost 3 bases; unmatched junction nucleotides: 2. There are 15 residues in the CDR3. CDR3 amino acids: CASSLGTSNYNEQFF. The CDR3 DNA follows: TGTGCCAGCAGCTTAGGGACTAGCAACTACAATGAGCAGTTCTTC.

Turning to this clone: At one end the junction does not follow the germline gene, possibly because of a read error. This chain uses TRBV28 with TRBJ2-7, with 7 bases lining up with TRBD1. CDR3 size: 15 residues. Germline assignment: CDR1 MDHEN and CDR2 SYDVKM. Here the CDR3 DNA reads TGTGCCAGCAGTACCCGACAGGGCGTCTCCGACGAGCAGTACTTC. Translated, it gives CASSTRQGVSDEQYF.

This rearrangement joins TRBV18 to TRBJ1-4; 8 bases line up with TRBD1. The trim removed 6 bases at V and 3 bases at J, leaving 6 bases unmatched. Germline V gives CDR1 KGHSH, CDR2 LQKENI. The CDR3 runs 15 residues. The CDR3 coding sequence is TGTGCCAGCTCCCTCTTGACAGGGGCTAATGAAAAACTGTTTTTT. This codes for CASSLLTGANEKLFF.

This clone occurred once. The chain joins TRBV6-5 to TRBJ1-3; no definite D call. CDR1 is MNHEY and CDR2 is SVGAGI in the germline V gene. The CDR3 consists of 12 residues. The germline V and J ends were trimmed by 6 bases and 9 bases, with 12 bases remaining between them. The CDR3 protein is CASRPDRGTIYF. The CDR3 DNA is TGTGCCAGCAGACCGGATCGGGGCACCATATATTTT.

The genes are TRBV15 and TRBJ2-7; the D gene is possibly TRBD2 (6 bases). V lost 5 bases and J lost 3, with 14 bases in between. The CDR3 contains 14 residues. Germline V gene data show CDR1 as LNHNV and CDR2 as YYDKDF (reference sequence). CDR3 nucleotide sequence: TGTGCCACCAGCGTGGGACTGGAGCTCTACGAGCAGTACTTC. Residues: CATSVGLELYEQYF.

The DNA for the CDR3 is TGCGCCAGCAGCGCGACAGGTCCGACTAATGAAAAACTGTTTTTT. This sequence encodes CASSATGPTNEKLFF. V usage is TRBV5-1 and J usage is TRBJ1-4; D possibly corresponds to TRBD1 (6 bases). Deletions cut 4 bases from V and 2 bases from J, with 12 bases between. CDR1 is SGHRS and CDR2 is YFSETQ in the germline V gene. The CDR3 covers 15 residues.

V is TRBV4-1 and J is TRBJ1-3; D unresolved. V was cut by 4 bases and J by 3 bases, with 10 bases left in between. CDR1 is MGHRA, CDR2 YSYEKL, per germline. The CDR3 contains 14 residues. CDR3 nucleotide sequence: TGCGCCAGCAGCCGCGGAGGGTTTGGAAACACCATATATTTT. Its protein product is CASSRGGFGNTIYF.

V and J are TRBV11-2 and TRBJ1-4, with TRBD1 matching 8 bases. The CDR3 length is 13 residues. The V gene's germline CDR1 is SGHAT and CDR2 FQNNGV. The V and J ends lost 6 bases and 7 bases, in that order; junction bases with no gene match: 4. DNA for the CDR3: TGTGCCAGCAGGGGACAGGTTGGTGAAAAACTGTTTTTT. Its protein product is CASRGQVGEKLFF.

The V and J genes are TRBV5-1 and TRBJ1-6; TRBD1 aligns across 10 bases. Trimming cost V 4 bases and J 8 bases; bases outside gene matches: 6. The CDR3 sequence is 15 residues long. Germline V gene lookup returns CDR1 SGHRS and CDR2 YFSETQ. CDR3 coding DNA: TGCGCCAGCAGCCATTTGGGGACAGGGGATTCACCCCTCCACTTT. Translation gives CASSHLGTGDSPLHF.

Only a few counts were recorded for this clone. The CDR3 loop reads CASRGGLYEQYF. The CDR3, as DNA: TGTGCCAGCAGGGGGGGTTTGTACGAGCAGTACTTC. This sequence joins TRBV25-1 and TRBJ2-7, with D maybe TRBD2 (6 bases). This CDR3 region has 12 residues. Per germline, CDR1 MGHDK and CDR2 SYGVNS. Between the trimmed V and J ends, which lost 6 bases and 4 bases, there was a span of 10 bases.

This clone appeared a single time. The V call is TRBV7-8, the J call TRBJ1-1; unclear D gene. CDR1 is SGHVS and CDR2 is FQNEAQ in the germline V gene. There are 14 residues in the CDR3. Trimming left V 5 bases short and J 5 bases short, with 15 bases between. This CDR3 is CASSRTDGLTEAFF. The CDR3 DNA follows: TGTGCCAGCAGCCGGACGGATGGACTGACTGAAGCTTTCTTT. The full variable domain, completed using reference TRBV7-8 and TRBJ1-1, is GAGVSQSPRYKVAKRGQDVALRCDPISGHVSLFWYQQALGQGPEFLTYFQNEAQLDKSGLPSDRFFAERPEGSVSTLKIQRTQQEDSAVYLCASSRTDGLTEAFFGQGTRLTVV.

V usage is TRBV28 and J usage is TRBJ2-1; 8 nucleotides agree with TRBD2. With 6 bases clipped from V and 0 bases from J, the junction kept 7 bases outside the gene matches. The CDR3 is made up of 16 amino acids. CDR1 MDHEN and CDR2 SYDVKM come from the germline V gene. The CDR3, as DNA: TGTGCCAGCAGAGCTAGCGGGTTGAGCTCCTACAATGAGCAGTTCTTC. This encodes CASRASGLSSYNEQFF.

The V call is TRBV6-5, the J call TRBJ2-1; 11 nucleotides agree with TRBD1. This CDR3 region has 13 residues. The germline CDR1 and CDR2 sequences are MNHEY and SVGAGI. V was pared by 10 bases and J by 10 bases, with 9 bases of the junction left unmatched. The CDR3 spells CATLPGQGGEQFF. The CDR3 nucleotides read TGTGCCACCTTGCCGGGACAGGGGGGCGAGCAGTTCTTC.

In the case of this clone: The sample contains more than one DNA sequence encoding this CDR3. The chain is built from TRBV11-2 and TRBJ2-7; TRBD2 matches at 8 bases. The CDR3 consists of 12 residues. Trimming removed 4 bases from V and 5 bases from J; junction bases left unmatched: 1. Germline V gives CDR1 SGHAT, CDR2 FQNNGV. For the CDR3, the DNA is TGTGCCAGCAGCTCGGGGGGGCACGAGCAGTACTTC. It encodes CASSSGGHEQYF.

The chain couples TRBV5-1 to TRBJ2-1, with TRBD1 as a possible D gene (5 bases). The CDR3 spans 13 residues. The germline CDR1 and CDR2 sequences are SGHRS and YFSETQ. The germline V and J ends were trimmed by 2 bases and 7 bases, with 10 bases remaining between them. The CDR3, as DNA: TGCGCCAGCAGCTTTCAGGGCGGAAATGAGCAGTTCTTC. Amino acid sequence: CASSFQGGNEQFF. The whole variable domain, filled in from reference TRBV5-1 and TRBJ2-1, reads KAGVTQTPRYLIKTRGQQVTLSCSPISGHRSVSWYQQTPGQGLQFLFEYFSETQRNKGNFPGRFSGRQFSNSRSEMNVSTLELGDSALYLCASSFQGGNEQFFGPGTRLTVL.

V gene TRBV2 combines with J gene TRBJ2-7, with D tentatively TRBD1 (6 bases). The CDR3 has 14 amino acids. Germline assignment: CDR1 SNHLY and CDR2 FYNNEI. V dropped 6 bases and J dropped 3 bases, with 15 bases sitting between them. In nucleotides, the CDR3 is TGTGCCAGCAGACCCCGGGACAAGTACTACGAGCAGTACTTC. Translation: CASRPRDKYYEQYF.